The rows below give T cell receptor beta chains drawn from one sample of a study of blood T cell repertoires in COVID-19. Libraries were prepared by immunoSEQ multiplex PCR; TCRdb keeps only in-frame clonotypes and omits some of them. The sample lists about 210,000 clones, approximately 80% occurring once. Source material: peripheral blood. These receptors were taken from a human donor in a cohort sampled during active COVID-19. CDR3s include the opening cysteine and the closing phenylalanine or tryptophan. A D gene is named only where the DNA matches it firmly. Clone size appears in some rows only: once, few, many, or a class for an expanded clone.

abundance | d_gene | len | j_gene | v_gene | CDR3nt | CDR3aa
. | . | 13 | TRBJ2-7 | TRBV11-2 | TGTGCCAGCAGCTTAGGGGGCGGGGTCGAGCAGTACTTC | CASSLGGGVEQYF
. | . | 14 | TRBJ1-2 | TRBV10-3 | TGTGCCATCAGTGAGTCGACAGGAACATATGGCTACACCTTC | CAISESTGTYGYTF
once | . | 16 | TRBJ1-6 | TRBV4-2 | TGTGCCAGCAGCCAAAAACACGGGGATTCAGGTTCACCCCTCCACTTT | CASSQKHGDSGSPLHF
. | . | 14 | TRBJ1-4 | TRBV2 | TGTGCCAGCAGCAACAGGCTCCTTAATGAAAAACTGTTTTTT | CASSNRLLNEKLFF
few | TRBD2 | 16 | TRBJ2-3 | TRBV5-1 | TGCGCCAGCAGCTACCGACTAGCGGCTAGCACAGATACGCAGTATTTT | CASSYRLAASTDTQYF
. | . | 15 | TRBJ1-6 | TRBV9 | TGTGCCAGCAGCTCGCGGACATTAAATAATTCACCCCTCCACTTT | CASSSRTLNNSPLHF
. | . | 14 | TRBJ1-1 | TRBV5-1 | TGCGCCAGCAGCTGGGGGACTCAGAACACTGAAGCTTTCTTT | CASSWGTQNTEAFF
. | TRBD1 | 16 | TRBJ1-5 | TRBV14 | TGTGCCAGCAGCCCGAGGGGGCATCGCGGGAATCAGCCCCAGCATTTT | CASSPRGHRGNQPQHF
. | . | 16 | TRBJ2-3 | TRBV4-3 | TGCGCCAGCAGCGAGGGCAGCGGCCTGGGCACAGATACGCAGTATTTT | CASSEGSGLGTDTQYF
. | TRBD2 | 16 | TRBJ2-1 | TRBV6-6 | TGTGCCAGCAGTTACCCTCTAGCGGGAGACAACAATGAGCAGTTCTTC | CASSYPLAGDNNEQFF
. | TRBD1 | 17 | TRBJ1-4 | TRBV7-2 | TGTGCCAGCAGCTTAGCCCGGGACAGGGCAACTAATGAAAAACTGTTTTTT | CASSLARDRATNEKLFF
. | . | 15 | TRBJ1-1 | TRBV15 | TGTGCCACCAGCAGAGTCCTTCAGGGGATGACTGAAGCTTTCTTT | CATSRVLQGMTEAFF
. | TRBD1 | 15 | TRBJ1-1 | TRBV6-2/TRBV6-3 | TGTGCCAGCAGTGCTCTGACAGGGGGCGGCACTGAAGCTTTCTTT | CASSALTGGGTEAFF
few | TRBD1 | 15 | TRBJ1-4 | TRBV4-2 | TGTGCCAGCAGCACCCACAGGGGGCGCGATGAAAAACTGTTTTTT | CASSTHRGRDEKLFF
. | . | 14 | TRBJ1-2 | TRBV2 | TGTGCCAGCAGTGAAGCTGGGGCGGCCTATGGCTACACCTTC | CASSEAGAAYGYTF
few | TRBD1 | 12 | TRBJ1-1 | TRBV5-5 | TGTGCCAGCAGCTCGCTCCAGGGGGCGGCTTTCTTT | CASSSLQGAAFF
once | TRBD1 | 16 | TRBJ1-4 | TRBV20-1 | TGCAGTGCTAGTTTGGCAGGGGGCGCATTTGGCGAAAAACTGTTTTTT | CSASLAGGAFGEKLFF
once | . | 16 | TRBJ2-7 | TRBV28 | TGTGCCAGCAGTTTATATTGGACGCCACAGGGTTACGAGCAGTACTTC | CASSLYWTPQGYEQYF